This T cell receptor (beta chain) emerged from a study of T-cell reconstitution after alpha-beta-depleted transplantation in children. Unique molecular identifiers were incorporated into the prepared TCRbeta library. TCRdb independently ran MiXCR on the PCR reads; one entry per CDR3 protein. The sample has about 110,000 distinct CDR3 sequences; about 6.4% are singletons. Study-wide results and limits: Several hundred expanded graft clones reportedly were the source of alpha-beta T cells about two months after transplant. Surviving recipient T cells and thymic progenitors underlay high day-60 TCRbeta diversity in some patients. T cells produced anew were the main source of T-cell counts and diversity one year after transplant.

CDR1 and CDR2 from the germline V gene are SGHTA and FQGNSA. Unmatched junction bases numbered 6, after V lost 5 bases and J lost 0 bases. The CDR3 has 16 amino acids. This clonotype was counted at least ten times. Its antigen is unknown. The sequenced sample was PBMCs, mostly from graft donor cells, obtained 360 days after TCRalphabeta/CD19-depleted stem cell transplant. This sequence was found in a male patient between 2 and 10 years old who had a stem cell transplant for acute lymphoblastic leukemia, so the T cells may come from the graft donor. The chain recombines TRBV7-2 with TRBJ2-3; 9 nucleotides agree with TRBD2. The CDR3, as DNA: TGTGCCAGCAGCCTTCCCGGGACTAGCAGCACAGATACGCAGTATTTT. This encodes CASSLPGTSSTDTQYF.